These 9 T cell receptor beta chains were all obtained from the same sample, sequenced in a study of cytomegalovirus exposure and HLA in healthy donors. It was with 60 Vbeta and 13 Jbeta primers that the PCR ran. Profiling relied on immunoSEQ multiplex PCR, and the TCRdb table lists in-frame clones only, not all of them. The ten top clones account for about 1.5%, within a sample of 65,000 to 85,000 clones. What was sequenced was PBMCs. The receptors shown here come from a woman in her sixties or seventies in good health and CMV-seronegative.

The DNA of the CDR3 is TGCAGCGTTGCCCGGGAAGCGGGCAACGAGCAGTACTTC. Its translation is CSVAREAGNEQYF. V and J are TRBV29-1 and TRBJ2-7; possible D gene TRBD2, 6 bases. The CDR3 consists of 13 residues. V was cut by 4 bases and J by 5 bases, with 15 bases left in between. Looked up from germline, CDR1 is SQVTM and CDR2 is ANQGSEA.

V usage is TRBV27 and J usage is TRBJ2-7, with 7 bases that match TRBD1. CDR1 MNHEY and CDR2 SMNVEV come from the germline V gene (reference sequence). The CDR3 is 15 residues long. Trimming removed 1 base from V and 3 bases from J; junction bases left unmatched: 6. The CDR3: CASSLYRGHGYEQYF. The CDR3 DNA sequence: TGTGCCAGCAGTTTATATAGGGGGCACGGCTACGAGCAGTACTTC.

V is TRBV14 and J is TRBJ1-2; D call uncertain. The V gene's germline CDR1 is SGHDN and CDR2 FVKESK. With 6 bases removed from V and 7 bases from J, the gap between germline ends came to 12 bases. The CDR3 loop spans 12 amino acids. CDR3 sequence reads: CASRSTRAGYTF. The CDR3 DNA reads TGTGCCAGCAGAAGCACGAGGGCTGGCTACACCTTC. Filled out from reference TRBV14 and TRBJ1-2, the complete variable domain reads EAGVTQFPSHSVIEKGQTVTLRCDPISGHDNLYWYRRVMGKEIKFLLHFVKESKQDESGMPNNRFLAERTGGTYSTLKVQPAELEDSGVYFCASRSTRAGYTFGSGTRLTVV.

This chain joins TRBV6-1 and TRBJ1-5; a possible D gene is TRBD1 (5 bases). Trimming removed 7 bases at V and 6 bases at J, with 19 bases between. The CDR3 has 15 residues. From germline, CDR1 is MNHNS and CDR2 SASEGT. CDR3 bases: TGTGCCAGCACCACGGGGGTTTTGGTTTCTCAGCCCCAGCATTTT. Its translation: CASTTGVLVSQPQHF.

A remark on this clone: Sequence at one end of the junction differs from germline and may be a read error. This chain joins TRBV2 and TRBJ2-5; TRBD1 might be the D (6 bases). CDR1 is SNHLY and CDR2 is FYNNEI in the germline V gene. The CDR3 covers 14 residues. The CDR3 sequence is CARSAGELRKTQYF. CDR3 bases: TGTGCCCGCAGTGCAGGGGAATTGCGGAAGACCCAGTACTTC.

The chain carries TRBV5-1 and TRBJ2-2, with 7 bases that match TRBD1. V shed 5 bases and J 6 bases; nucleotides not matched to a gene: 10. The CDR3 loop spans 15 amino acids. Germline V lookup: CDR1 SGHRS, CDR2 YFSETQ. The DNA of the CDR3 is TGCGCCAGCAGGGTGACAGGGAGTCATTCCGGGGAGCTGTTTTTT. Protein: CASRVTGSHSGELFF.

This chain connects TRBV11-1 to TRBJ2-1, with a weak D call TRBD2 (6 bases). CDR3 length: 14 amino acids. Per the germline V gene, CDR1 is SGHAT and CDR2 is FQDESV (reference sequence). V was cut by 5 bases and J by 8 bases, with 16 bases left in between. The CDR3 DNA reads as TGTGCCAGCAGCCCATTCGGACTATCCGATGAGCAGTTCTTC. It specifies CASSPFGLSDEQFF.

This chain connects TRBV18 to TRBJ1-5; weak D call: TRBD1 (6 bases). Per the germline V gene, CDR1 is KGHSH and CDR2 is LQKENI. The CDR3 length is 16 residues. Trimming took off 5 bases at V and 1 base at J, with 15 bases between the two ends. The CDR3 loop is CASSATGRGSNQPQHF. CDR3 nucleotide sequence: TGTGCCAGCTCAGCCACAGGGAGGGGGAGCAATCAGCCCCAGCATTTT.

Remarks on this clone: Other nucleotide sequences from this sample produce the same CDR3. The chain carries TRBV28 and TRBJ2-5; TRBD1 agrees at 8 bases. The trim removed 1 base at V and 5 bases at J, leaving 6 bases unmatched. Per germline, CDR1 MDHEN and CDR2 SYDVKM. This CDR3 contains 15 residues. The CDR3, as DNA: TGTGCCAGCAGTTTATCAGGGGGCTTAGGGGAGACCCAGTACTTC. Translation: CASSLSGGLGETQYF.